A selection of T cell receptor beta chains follows, all from one sample in a study of T cells after posttransplantation cyclophosphamide. Sequenced by immunoSEQ multiplex PCR; TCRdb stores in-frame clones only, minus some. The repertoire has 44,000 or so clones, none seen only once; the ten largest take roughly 2%. Sequences were obtained from PBMCs. These receptors were collected from a man between 35 and 55 years old in good health, CMV-negative, and a related stem cell transplant donor. Each CDR3 is given with its conserved first and last residue. The D gene is left open where the match is weak. Clone sizes are given selectively: once, few, many, or a class where the clone is expanded.

>.|TRBD2|TRBJ2-7|TRBV7-2
TGTGCCAGCTCTCCTTTAGCGGGAGGCCCCGACGAGCAGTACTTC
CASSPLAGGPDEQYF
>many|.|TRBJ2-3|TRBV4-1
TGCGCCAGCAGCCAGGGGGACTTACAGGGGAAGGGCACAGATACGCAGTATTTT
CASSQGDLQGKGTDTQYF
>many|.|TRBJ2-1|TRBV7-3
TGTGCCAGCAGCTTATTAGCTACGACTGTGCAGTTCTTC
CASSLLATTVQFF
>many|TRBD1|TRBJ2-5|TRBV11-2
TGTGCCAGCAGCTTTCTGACAGGGGTACAAGAGACCCAGTACTTC
CASSFLTGVQETQYF
>many|.|TRBJ1-5|TRBV7-2
TGTGCCAGCAGCCTGTCCCACGGGAGCAATCAGCCCCAGCATTTT
CASSLSHGSNQPQHF
>many|TRBD1|TRBJ1-4|TRBV7-9
TGTGCCAGCAGCTTAAGGCAGGGGGATGAAAAACTGTTTTTT
CASSLRQGDEKLFF
>many|.|TRBJ1-3|TRBV28
TGTGCCAGCAGTTCCCTGACCGGGACACACCCTTATCTAAACACCATATATTTT
CASSSLTGTHPYLNTIYF
>few|.|TRBJ1-5|TRBV6-1
TGTGCCAGCAGTTATATTGCAGGGAATCAGCCCCAGCATTTT
CASSYIAGNQPQHF
>many|TRBD1|TRBJ1-1|TRBV5-1
TGCGCCAGCAGCATGACAGGGGCCCGTAACACTGAAGCTTTCTTT
CASSMTGARNTEAFF
>many|.|TRBJ1-4|TRBV6-5
TGTGCCAGCAAAGAGGGTCCCAAACTGTTTTTT
CASKEGPKLFF
>many|.|TRBJ1-4|TRBV28
TGTGCCAGCAGTTCGAGAAATGAAAAACTGTTTTTT
CASSSRNEKLFF
>many|.|TRBJ1-5|TRBV27
TGTGCCAGCAGTTTTGGGGGGGTCGGGCAGCCCCAGCATTTT
CASSFGGVGQPQHF
>many|.|TRBJ1-2|TRBV28
TGTGCCAGCATAGGCAGGGTGGACTATGGCTACACCTTC
CASIGRVDYGYTF
>many|TRBD2|TRBJ2-2|TRBV5-1
TGCGCCAGCAGCTTGCATGGCGGGAGTGCCACCGGGGAGCTGTTTTTT
CASSLHGGSATGELFF
>many|.|TRBJ2-7|TRBV21-1
TGTGTGCTACTGTTGGAGGCGAGCTCCTACGAGCAGTACTTC
CVLLLEASSYEQYF
>many|TRBD2|TRBJ2-7|TRBV7-6
TGTGCCAGCAGCTTGGGGACTAGCGAAGCCTACGAGCAGTACTTC
CASSLGTSEAYEQYF
>many|TRBD2|TRBJ2-2|TRBV7-9
TGTGCCAGCAGCCCTAAGACTAGCGGGAGATCCACCGGGGAGCTGTTTTTT
CASSPKTSGRSTGELFF
>many|.|TRBJ2-5|TRBV5-4
TGTGCCAGCAGCGGCGGACAGCAAGAGACCCAGTACTTC
CASSGGQQETQYF
>.|.|TRBJ1-4|TRBV6-5
TGTGCCAGCAGTGTTTTAAGGGGATCGGATGAAAAACTGTTTTTT
CASSVLRGSDEKLFF
>many|TRBD1|TRBJ1-2|TRBV5-4
TGTGCCAGCAGCCTGGACAGGGCTAACTATGGCTACACCTTC
CASSLDRANYGYTF
>many|.|TRBJ2-5|TRBV7-2
TGTGCCAGCAATTGGGGGGACCCCCCGGGGGAGACCCAGTACTTC
CASNWGDPPGETQYF
>many|TRBD2|TRBJ2-1|TRBV6-4
TGTGCCAGCAGCCCCGAGACTAGCGGCAATGAGCAGTTCTTC
CASSPETSGNEQFF
>many|.|TRBJ1-4|TRBV11-2
TGTGCCAGCAGCCCCACCGGAGGACAGTATGAAAAACTGTTTTTT
CASSPTGGQYEKLFF
>many|.|TRBJ2-3|TRBV5-4
TGTGCCAGCAGCTCAGGGCCCAAAGAGGTCCCAGATACGCAGTATTTT
CASSSGPKEVPDTQYF
>many|.|TRBJ1-5|TRBV21-1
TGTGCCAGCAGCGGGCTGGAGTGGGCGGGGCAGGGCTTTAGGGGCAATCAGCCCCAGCATTTT
CASSGLEWAGQGFRGNQPQHF
>many|.|TRBJ2-2|TRBV28
TGTGCCAGCAGTTTTCGACTAGTGGGCACCGGGGAGCTGTTTTTT
CASSFRLVGTGELFF
>many|TRBD1|TRBJ1-4|TRBV5-1
TGCGCCAGCAGCTTACGAAGCCCACGGGACAGCTACAATGAAAAACTGTTTTTT
CASSLRSPRDSYNEKLFF
>.|TRBD2|TRBJ2-7|TRBV18
TGTGCCAGCTCACCACCGGGGGGGGATCCTTACGAGCAGTACTTC
CASSPPGGDPYEQYF
>many|TRBD2|TRBJ2-1|TRBV28
TGTGCCAGCAGTTCCAGCGGGAGTATCAACAATGAGCAGTTCTTC
CASSSSGSINNEQFF
>many|.|TRBJ1-1|TRBV10-3
TGTGCCATCAGCCCAGGGGACACTGAAGCTTTCTTT
CAISPGDTEAFF
>many|.|TRBJ2-3|TRBV7-9
TGTGCCAGCAGCTTAGCGCGGAGGAACACAGATACGCAGTATTTT
CASSLARRNTDTQYF
>many|.|TRBJ1-2|TRBV9
TGTGCCAGCAGCGTAGCTGGCCAGGGTTATGGCTACACCTTC
CASSVAGQGYGYTF
>many|.|TRBJ2-7|TRBV6-6
TGTGCCAGCAGTTACCTTGGCAGTACCTACGAGCAGTACTTC
CASSYLGSTYEQYF
>many|.|TRBJ1-3|TRBV6-1
TGTGCCAGCAGTGATCTTAGAATCTCTGGAAACACCATATATTTT
CASSDLRISGNTIYF
>many|.|TRBJ2-1|TRBV10-1
TGCGCCAGCAGTGGAGCGGTCCTTGGTGAGCAGTTCTTC
CASSGAVLGEQFF
>many|.|TRBJ2-3|TRBV6-5
TGTGCCAGCAACGATAGGGGCAGCGATACGCAGTATTTT
CASNDRGSDTQYF
>many|TRBD2|TRBJ2-3|TRBV5-1
TGCGCCAGCAGCCAGGGACTAGCGGGAGTAGATACGCAGTATTTT
CASSQGLAGVDTQYF
>many|.|TRBJ1-3|TRBV9
TGTGCCAGCAGCGCCCCGGCGAACAGGGCTGGAAACACCATATATTTT
CASSAPANRAGNTIYF
>many|.|TRBJ2-3|TRBV14
TGTGCCAGCAGCCAATTCGGGGTAGGGTTGTCCACAGATACGCAGTATTTT
CASSQFGVGLSTDTQYF
>many|.|TRBJ2-3|TRBV20-1
TGCAGTGCCGAGGACACAGATACGCAGTATTTT
CSAEDTDTQYF
>many|TRBD1|TRBJ2-3|TRBV29-1
TGCAGCGTTGAAGGGGGGGACAGGGGAAGCACAGATACGCAGTATTTT
CSVEGGDRGSTDTQYF
>many|.|TRBJ1-2|TRBV15
TGTGCCACCAGCAGTGATGGACAGTTTAACTATGGCTACACCTTC
CATSSDGQFNYGYTF
>.|TRBD2|TRBJ2-7|TRBV5-6
TGTGCCAGCACCTCTGGGACTAGCCCGTACGAGCAGTACTTC
CASTSGTSPYEQYF
>many|TRBD2|TRBJ2-1|TRBV6-5
TGTGCCAGCAGTTTTGCTGGCGGGAGGAATTACAATGAGCAGTTCTTC
CASSFAGGRNYNEQFF
>many|.|TRBJ1-2|TRBV19
TGTGCCAGTAGTATAGGGCACACCTCCTATGGCTACACCTTC
CASSIGHTSYGYTF
>many|.|TRBJ2-3|TRBV11-3
TGTGCCAGCAGTCAAGGCTGGGGAGGCACAGATACGCAGTATTTT
CASSQGWGGTDTQYF
>many|TRBD1|TRBJ2-5|TRBV7-2
TGTGCCAGCAGAGCTACAGGGGGCGGAGAGACCCAGTACTTC
CASRATGGGETQYF
>many|.|TRBJ2-5|TRBV5-1
TGCGCCAGCAGCTTGGCGGTAGCCCCAGAGACCCAGTACTTC
CASSLAVAPETQYF
>many|TRBD2|TRBJ2-7|TRBV7-2
TGTGCCAGCAGCTTCGGAGGGAGGGCCTACGAGCAGTACTTC
CASSFGGRAYEQYF
>many|.|TRBJ2-7|TRBV18
TGTGCCAGCTCACCAACCCACAGGGTTACACCACCCTCATACGAGCAGTACTTC
CASSPTHRVTPPSYEQYF
>many|.|TRBJ1-4|TRBV5-6
TGTGCCAGCAGCTCAAAGATCGTCACACACGAAAAACTGTTTTTT
CASSSKIVTHEKLFF
>many|.|TRBJ2-1|TRBV29-1
TGCAGCGCTGTGTATGCAGTAGGGGCGGAGCAGTTCTTC
CSAVYAVGAEQFF
>many|.|TRBJ2-3|TRBV7-9
TGTGCCAGCAGCTTAGACAGGAGCACAGATACGCAGTATTTT
CASSLDRSTDTQYF
>many|.|TRBJ1-4|TRBV14
TGTGCCAGCAGCCAAGAGATGAGAGCAACTAATGAAAAACTGTTTTTT
CASSQEMRATNEKLFF
>many|.|TRBJ1-1|TRBV7-2
TGTGCCAGCAGCTTAAAGGGCCAGGACTTTGAAGCTTTCTTT
CASSLKGQDFEAFF
>many|TRBD1|TRBJ2-7|TRBV6-1
TGTGCCAGCAGTAACCGGGACAGAACCTACGAGCAGTACTTC
CASSNRDRTYEQYF
>many|TRBD2|TRBJ2-1|TRBV11-1
TGTGCCAGCAGACCTAGCGGGAGGGTGTCCTACAATGAGCAGTTCTTC
CASRPSGRVSYNEQFF
>many|TRBD2|TRBJ2-7|TRBV29-1
TGCAGCGTTGTGCCCCGGACTAGCGGAAATTACGAGCAGTACTTC
CSVVPRTSGNYEQYF
>many|.|TRBJ1-3|TRBV18
TGTGCCAGCTCACGCAGGGAATCTGGAAACACCATATATTTT
CASSRRESGNTIYF